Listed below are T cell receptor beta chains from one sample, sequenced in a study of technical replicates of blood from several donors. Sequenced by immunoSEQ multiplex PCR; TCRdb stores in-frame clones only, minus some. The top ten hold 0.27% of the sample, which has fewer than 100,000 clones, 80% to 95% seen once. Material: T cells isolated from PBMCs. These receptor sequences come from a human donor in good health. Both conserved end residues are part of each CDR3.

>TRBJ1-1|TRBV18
CASSRDKNTEAFF
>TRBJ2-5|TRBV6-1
CASRREYQETQYF
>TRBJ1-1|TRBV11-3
CASSLDRLGAFF
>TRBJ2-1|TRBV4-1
CASSQEEPLQFF
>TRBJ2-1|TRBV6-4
CASSDSSGGANEQFF
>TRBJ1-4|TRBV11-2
CASSRTTGGGEKLFF
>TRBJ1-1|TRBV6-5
CASRNSPNTEAFF
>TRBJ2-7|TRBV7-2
CASSDTGVLSYEQYF
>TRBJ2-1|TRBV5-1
CASSLLLDRIRGNEQFF
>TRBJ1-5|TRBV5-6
CASSLRQGAQPQHF
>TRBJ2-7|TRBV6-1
CASGFYRSSDEQYF
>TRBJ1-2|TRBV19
CASSVLQGTYGYTF
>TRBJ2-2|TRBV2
CASVPASGNTGELFF
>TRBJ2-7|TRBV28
CASSMGGRVYEQYF
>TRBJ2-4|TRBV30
CAAEGVTAKNIQYF
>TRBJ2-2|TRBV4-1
CASWPGLTTGELFF
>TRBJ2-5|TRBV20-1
CSASAQETQYF
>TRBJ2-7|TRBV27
CASSSGTGGYEQYF
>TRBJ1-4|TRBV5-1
CASSFSFQVNEKLFF
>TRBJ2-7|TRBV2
CASNTPLGLAGPYEQYF
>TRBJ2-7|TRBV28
CASSSDGTSGRARPYEQYF
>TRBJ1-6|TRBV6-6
CASSSAGVSFDSPLHF
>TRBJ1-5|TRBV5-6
CASSLAGGHSNQPQHF
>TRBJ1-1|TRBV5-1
CASNPWGQNTEAFF
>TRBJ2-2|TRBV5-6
CASSTRDYTKGELFF
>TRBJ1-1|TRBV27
CASSYRVNTEAFF
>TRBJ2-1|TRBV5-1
CASSLSGRYEQFF
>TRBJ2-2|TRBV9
CASSVSGGATGELFF
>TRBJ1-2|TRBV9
CASGRVAYGYTF
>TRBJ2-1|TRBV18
CASSPRDREFYEQFF
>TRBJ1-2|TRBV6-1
CASSEAEIYGYTF
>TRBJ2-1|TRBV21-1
CASSIRLYSYNEQFF
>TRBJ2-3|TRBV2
CASSVEGQFTDTQYF
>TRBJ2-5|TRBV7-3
CASSVRGGRETQYF
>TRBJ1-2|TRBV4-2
CASSQESTLAGYGYTF
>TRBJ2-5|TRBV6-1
CASSPGGTVQETQYF
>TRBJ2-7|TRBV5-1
CASSPFLDRDSYEQYF
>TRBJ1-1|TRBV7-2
CASSFGTGGFWGTEAFF
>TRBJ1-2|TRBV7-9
CASSLSGRGNNYGYTF
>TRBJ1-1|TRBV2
CASHAQVNTEAFF
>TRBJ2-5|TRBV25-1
CASRGQGLETQYF
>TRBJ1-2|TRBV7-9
CASSLGQGSGYTF
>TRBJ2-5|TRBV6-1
CASSESTGAQETQYF
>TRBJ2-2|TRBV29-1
CSVGGIQGHRAGELFF
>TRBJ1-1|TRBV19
CASRRRRPDRGRTRKAFF
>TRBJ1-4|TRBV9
CASSVGRTTNEKLFF
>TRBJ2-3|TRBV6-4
CASSRQGIGTDTQYF
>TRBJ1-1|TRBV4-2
CASSQGQSSGTAFEAFF
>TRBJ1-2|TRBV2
CASSELRPRPRSNYGYTF
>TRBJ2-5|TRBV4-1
CASSQGRGGGTQETQYF
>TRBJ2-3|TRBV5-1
CASSLLSAASTDTQYF
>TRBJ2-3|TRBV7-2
CASSFNRGDTQYF
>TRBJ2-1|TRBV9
CASSALGDEQFF
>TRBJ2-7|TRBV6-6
CASSYSMDRGAYEQYF
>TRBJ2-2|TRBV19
CASSNRGGGITGELFF
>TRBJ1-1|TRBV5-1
CASSLDLAGGPKAFF
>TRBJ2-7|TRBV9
CAAGGLEGANYEQYF
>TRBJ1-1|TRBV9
CASSIRMGPYTEAFF
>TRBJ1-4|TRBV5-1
CASSLEGVTNEKLFF
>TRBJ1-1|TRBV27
CASSFGQLNTEAFF